The 31 T cell receptor beta chains reported below all come from one sample, sequenced in a study of post-analysis software for immune sequencing data. Study conclusions and caveats: Relative to controls, patients had five TRBV segments at higher frequency, with TRBV5-6, TRBV5-1 and TRBV20-1 among these.

Antigens of these TCRs are unknown. cDNA libraries of TCR beta carried unique molecular identifiers. Each CDR3 protein gets one entry after TCRdb re-called the PCR reads with MiXCR. Among more than 500,000 distinct CDR3 sequences listed, about a third were seen once. The sample taken for sequencing was blood. These receptors all stem from a girl under 18 with multiple sclerosis.

This clonotype was detected many times. CDR3 coding DNA: TGCGCCAGCAGCTTGGTGGGACCTAGCACAGATACGCAGTATTTT. Protein product: CASSLVGPSTDTQYF. The chain combines TRBV5-1 with TRBJ2-3; D is possibly TRBD1 or TRBD2 (5 bases each). The V and J ends lost 0 bases and 0 bases respectively, with 8 bases between them. Per the germline V gene, CDR1 is SGHRS and CDR2 is YFSETQ. This CDR3 contains 15 residues.

The chain combines TRBV7-2 with TRBJ2-5; 15 bases line up with TRBD2. J gave up 1 base and V 6 bases, and 3 bases lay outside the gene matches. The CDR3 is made up of 16 amino acids. Germline values: CDR1 SGHTA, CDR2 FQGNSA. Here the CDR3 reads CASRLGLAGGQETQYF. The CDR3 region has the DNA TGTGCCAGCAGATTGGGACTAGCGGGGGGCCAAGAGACCCAGTACTTC.

This clonotype was picked up a small number of times. The V call is TRBV20-1, the J call TRBJ2-1, with TRBD2 matching over 10 bases. Germline values: CDR1 DFQATT, CDR2 SNEGSKA (reference sequence). V was pared by 1 base and J by 4 bases, with 4 bases of the junction left unmatched. The CDR3 runs 15 residues. Here the CDR3 reads CSARAGTSVYNEQFF. DNA of the CDR3: TGCAGTGCTAGAGCCGGGACTAGCGTATACAATGAGCAGTTCTTC.

The gene calls are TRBV6-5 and TRBJ1-5, with 7 bases that match TRBD1. Germline CDR1 is MNHEY and CDR2 is SVGAGI. The CDR3 spans 16 residues. J lost 1 base, V lost 4 bases, and 7 bases had no gene match. The CDR3 is CASSLKPGQSNQPQHF. The CDR3 DNA reads TGTGCCAGCAGTTTAAAACCGGGACAGAGCAATCAGCCCCAGCATTTT.

The rearrangement links TRBV5-1 to TRBJ2-1, with 8 bases fitting TRBD1. The CDR3 sequence is 17 residues long. Germline CDR1 is SGHRS and CDR2 is YFSETQ. V was pared by 4 bases and J by 12 bases, with 21 bases of the junction left unmatched. CDR3 protein: CASSLKRTGGGTGGQFF. The CDR3 DNA follows: TGCGCCAGCAGCCTAAAACGGACAGGAGGGGGCACAGGGGGGCAGTTCTTC.

This chain uses TRBV6-6 with TRBJ2-1; D is uncertain. In germline, CDR1 is MNHNY, CDR2 SVGAGI (reference sequence). This CDR3 has 14 residues. Trimming took off 5 bases at V and 7 bases at J, with 15 bases between the two ends. The CDR3: CASSPSDATNEQFF. DNA for the CDR3: TGTGCCAGCAGTCCATCGGACGCGACGAATGAGCAGTTCTTC.

This clonotype was recorded a few times. V usage is TRBV18 and J usage is TRBJ1-4; weak D call: TRBD1 (5 bases). Germline loops: CDR1 KGHSH, CDR2 LQKENI. The CDR3 extends over 15 amino acids. Trimming removed 4 bases at V and 8 bases at J, with 17 bases between. The CDR3 spells CASSRGGTPAEKLFF. CDR3 nucleotide sequence: TGTGCCAGCTCACGGGGTGGGACCCCCGCGGAAAAACTGTTTTTT.

The chain joins TRBV15 to TRBJ2-3; D gene uncertain. Germline V gives CDR1 LNHNV, CDR2 YYDKDF (reference sequence). CDR3 size: 15 residues. V was shortened by 0 bases and J by 0 bases, with 7 bases between the two germline ends. CDR3 sequence: CATSRELTSTDTQYF. As DNA, the CDR3 is TGTGCCACCAGCAGAGAACTGACTAGCACAGATACGCAGTATTTT. The whole variable domain, filled in from reference TRBV15 and TRBJ2-3, reads DAMVIQNPRYQVTQFGKPVTLSCSQTLNHNVMYWYQQKSSQAPKLLFHYYDKDFNNEADTPDNFQSRRPNTSFCFLDIRSPGLGDTAMYLCATSRELTSTDTQYFGPGTRLTVL.

J is TRBJ2-4 and V is TRBV20-1; tentatively, D is TRBD1 or TRBD2 (5 bases each). Germline loops: CDR1 DFQATT, CDR2 SNEGSKA (reference sequence). V gave up 1 base and J gave up 13 bases, with 23 bases separating them. CDR3 size: 15 residues. In nucleotides, the CDR3 is TGCAGTGCTAGAGTAAAACCTCGGGACCTCGATGAGCAGTACTTC. Translating it yields CSARVKPRDLDEQYF.

Only a few counts were recorded for this clonotype. The rearrangement joins TRBV27 to TRBJ2-1; the match to TRBD2 covers 11 bases. Per germline, CDR1 MNHEY and CDR2 SMNVEV (reference sequence). Trimming at V came to 8 bases and at J to 2 bases, leaving 2 bases not matched to a gene. The CDR3 runs 14 residues. The CDR3 spells CASSTSGAYNEQFF. CDR3 nucleotides: TGTGCCAGCTCGACTAGCGGGGCCTACAATGAGCAGTTCTTC.

The V gene is TRBV5-1, the J gene TRBJ2-5; 11 bases match TRBD2. Per the germline V gene, CDR1 is SGHRS and CDR2 is YFSETQ. The CDR3 spans 16 residues. V dropped 5 bases and J dropped 5; count of bases not matched to a gene: 11. The CDR3 reads CASRASSGGPGETQYF. CDR3 sequence (DNA): TGCGCCAGCAGAGCGTCTAGCGGGGGGCCAGGGGAGACCCAGTACTTC.

The chain couples TRBV20-1 to TRBJ2-2, with TRBD1 matching over 7 bases. This CDR3 is 15 amino acids long. CDR1 is DFQATT and CDR2 is SNEGSKA in the germline V gene (reference sequence). V was clipped by 3 bases and J by 3 bases; unmatched bases: 7. The CDR3 region is CSARGQPLDTGELFF. In nucleotides, the CDR3 is TGCAGTGCTAGGGGACAGCCCCTCGACACCGGGGAGCTGTTTTTT.

This clonotype was seen a few times. This chain joins TRBV5-1 and TRBJ1-1; D not resolved. CDR3 length: 15 residues. V was cut by 0 bases and J by 1 base, with 10 bases left in between. CDR1 and CDR2 (germline): SGHRS, YFSETQ. The CDR3 spells CASSLDWGANTEAFF. The CDR3 nucleotides read TGCGCCAGCAGCTTGGACTGGGGTGCGAACACTGAAGCTTTCTTT.

The chain employs TRBV15 and TRBJ1-1, with 7 positions matching TRBD1. Looked up from germline, CDR1 is LNHNV and CDR2 is YYDKDF (reference sequence). This CDR3 region has 16 residues. Trimming took 8 bases from V and 3 from J; bases not matched to a gene: 15. The CDR3 coding sequence is TGTGCCACCCGTCCGAACTTTACAGGGGTAGACACTGAAGCTTTCTTT. Amino acid sequence: CATRPNFTGVDTEAFF.

This sequence joins TRBV24-1 and TRBJ2-3; the match to TRBD2 covers 9 bases. Losses at the gene ends were 4 bases for V and 2 bases for J; bases not matched to a gene: 6. The CDR3 has 16 amino acids. Germline loops: CDR1 KGHDR, CDR2 SFDVKD. The CDR3 spells CATSDPGTSLTDTQYF. In DNA form, the CDR3 reads TGTGCCACCAGTGACCCCGGGACTAGCCTCACAGATACGCAGTATTTT.

In this sample, this clonotype turned up many times. The chain employs TRBV4-1 and TRBJ1-2; D is uncertain. The germline V gene encodes CDR1 MGHRA and CDR2 YSYEKL. The CDR3 is made up of 14 amino acids. Trimming removed 3 bases from V and 4 bases from J, with 12 bases in between. The CDR3 DNA is TGCGCCAGCAGCCAGGGTTCCGGGTTCTATGGCTACACCTTC. Its protein product is CASSQGSGFYGYTF.

J is TRBJ2-7 and V is TRBV6-5; 9 nucleotides align to TRBD1. This CDR3 is 16 amino acids long. Germline assignment: CDR1 MNHEY and CDR2 SVGAGI. Trimming took 6 bases from V and 1 from J; bases not matched to a gene: 10. CDR3 sequence reads: CASRLHRGPPSYEQYF. The CDR3 DNA reads TGTGCCAGCAGATTACACAGGGGGCCGCCTTCCTACGAGCAGTACTTC.

This clonotype was counted only a few times. The chain uses TRBV27 and TRBJ2-7; D perhaps matches TRBD1 (6 bases). Germline CDR1 and CDR2: MNHEY and SMNVEV (reference sequence). The CDR3 consists of 14 residues. V was pared by 3 bases and J by 4 bases, with 13 bases between. CDR3 residues: CASSFHPGVYEQYF. The DNA for the CDR3 is TGTGCCAGCAGTTTTCATCCAGGGGTGTACGAGCAGTACTTC.

In its sample, this clonotype was seen a few times. V gene TRBV6-1 combines with J gene TRBJ2-7, with D unclear. V was pared by 2 bases and J by 2 bases, with 7 bases between. The CDR3 loop spans 13 amino acids. Germline V gene lookup returns CDR1 MNHNS and CDR2 SASEGT. In nucleotides, the CDR3 is TGTGCCAGCAGTGAAACGGCTACCTACGAGCAGTACTTC. Its protein is CASSETATYEQYF.

The V gene is TRBV20-1, the J gene TRBJ2-3; 8 bases map to TRBD2. The CDR3 runs 15 residues. With 2 bases clipped from V and 1 base from J, the junction kept 5 bases outside the gene matches. Germline V gives CDR1 DFQATT, CDR2 SNEGSKA (reference sequence). The CDR3 sequence: CSARSARGGTDTQYF. The CDR3 DNA reads as TGCAGTGCTAGATCGGCGCGGGGGGGCACAGATACGCAGTATTTT.

The chain recombines TRBV4-2 with TRBJ2-3; D is unresolved. Germline CDR1 and CDR2: LGHNA and YNFKEQ. V lost 3 bases to trimming and J lost 5 bases, with 12 bases between them. This CDR3 has 14 residues. CDR3 amino acids: CASSQERAGDTQYF. CDR3 sequence (DNA): TGTGCCAGCAGCCAGGAAAGAGCTGGAGATACGCAGTATTTT.

This clonotype occurred many times. This sequence joins TRBV20-1 and TRBJ2-7; no clear D. V was shortened by 5 bases and J by 1 base, with 12 bases between the two germline ends. Germline lookup yields CDR1 DFQATT and CDR2 SNEGSKA (reference sequence). The CDR3 runs to 13 residues. Written as DNA, the CDR3 is TGCAGTGCTTTTCATGACGGATCCTACGAGCAGTACTTC. Protein product: CSAFHDGSYEQYF.

The V gene is TRBV6-1, the J gene TRBJ2-3; TRBD1 might be the D (7 bases). Between the trimmed V and J ends, which lost 1 base and 7 bases, there was a span of 24 bases. CDR3 size: 18 residues. Germline values: CDR1 MNHNS, CDR2 SASEGT. The DNA for the CDR3 is TGTGCCAGCAGTGAAGTCGGCCCGGGACTGGGACAGAGGAATACGCAGTATTTT. It translates to CASSEVGPGLGQRNTQYF.

This clonotype was observed once. A read error is possible here, since a much larger clone lies one base away. The genes are TRBV3-1 and TRBJ2-3, with 7 bases identical to TRBD2. V trimming: 8 bases; J trimming: 5 bases; junction bases outside the gene matches: 1. The CDR3 has 11 residues. The germline gives CDR1 LGHDT, CDR2 YNNKEL (reference sequence). The CDR3 spells CASGGGDTQYF. In nucleotides, the CDR3 is TGTGCCAGCGGCGGGGGAGATACGCAGTATTTT.

The chain uses TRBV28 and TRBJ2-3; a weak D match, TRBD2 (6 bases). From germline, CDR1 is MDHEN and CDR2 SYDVKM. CDR3 length: 15 residues. The V end lost 5 bases, the J end lost 5 bases, and 17 bases lay between the germline ends. The CDR3 loop is CASSRLFMGGDTQYF. CDR3 in DNA: TGTGCCAGCAGTCGATTATTCATGGGGGGAGATACGCAGTATTTT.

The gene calls are TRBV5-1 and TRBJ2-6; tentatively, D is TRBD1 or TRBD2 (5 bases each). Germline CDR1 SGHRS, CDR2 YFSETQ. The V gene lost 4 bases and the J gene lost 4 bases, with 6 bases spanning the gap. The CDR3 is made up of 13 amino acids. DNA for the CDR3: TGCGCCAGCAGCGAGGGGGGGGCCAACGTCCTGACTTTC. Amino acids: CASSEGGANVLTF.

In this sample, this clonotype turned up a few times. The rearrangement links TRBV10-1 to TRBJ2-4, with TRBD1 matching over 8 bases. The germline V gene has CDR1 WNHNN and CDR2 SYGVQD (reference sequence). The trim removed 0 bases at V and 13 bases at J, leaving 8 bases unmatched. CDR3 size: 14 residues. DNA for the CDR3: TGCGCCAGCAGTGAGTCGGCAGGGGGCCTAGAGCAGTACTTC. Amino acid sequence: CASSESAGGLEQYF.

This clonotype has a handful of counts. The chain combines TRBV11-2 with TRBJ2-5, with a possible D match to TRBD1 (7 bases). Trimming took 3 bases from V and 9 from J, leaving 17 bases between them. This CDR3 comprises 14 residues. Germline V lookup: CDR1 SGHAT, CDR2 FQNNGV. The CDR3 nucleotides read TGTGCCAGCAGCTTTGGAGGGGGCCGCGGTGCCCAGTACTTC. As protein: CASSFGGGRGAQYF.

This chain joins TRBV4-1 and TRBJ2-1, with D perhaps matching TRBD1 or TRBD2 (5 bases each). The V gene lost 0 bases and the J gene lost 9 bases, with 15 bases spanning the gap. The CDR3 length is 15 residues. CDR1 and CDR2 from the germline V gene are MGHRA and YSYEKL. Here the CDR3 reads CASSQEGTVLSEQFF. The CDR3 DNA follows: TGCGCCAGCAGCCAAGAGGGGACGGTCCTAAGTGAGCAGTTCTTC.

This clonotype has only a few counts. This chain links TRBV10-3 with TRBJ2-5; 8 bases line up with TRBD1. The CDR3 has 14 residues. Germline CDR1 ENHRY, CDR2 SYGVKD. V lost 10 bases, J lost 1 base, and 8 bases stayed unmatched. CDR3 region: CASGPTGAQETQYF. The CDR3 nucleotides are TGTGCCAGCGGCCCGACAGGGGCCCAAGAGACCCAGTACTTC.

In DNA form, the CDR3 reads TGTGCCAGCAGCTTTTTCCGGGATCAGCCCCAGCATTTT. Its translation is CASSFFRDQPQHF. This chain connects TRBV7-9 to TRBJ1-5; D ambiguous. The CDR3 covers 13 residues. CDR1 is SEHNR, CDR2 FQNEAQ, per germline (reference sequence). The germline V and J ends were trimmed by 3 bases and 5 bases, with 8 bases remaining between them. Combining the CDR3 with reference TRBV7-9 and TRBJ1-5 gives the whole variable domain DTGVSQNPRHKITKRGQNVTFRCDPISEHNRLYWYRQTLGQGPEFLTYFQNEAQLEKSRLLSDRFSAERPKGSFSTLEIQRTEQGDSAMYLCASSFFRDQPQHFGDGTRLSIL.